The next 27 T cell receptor beta chains were all read from a single sample in a study of blood T cell repertoires in COVID-19. This table comes from immunoSEQ multiplex PCR, and its TCRdb copy is limited to in-frame clones, with some not included. This table holds 70,000 to 85,000 clones, about 83% found once. The sequencing sample was made of peripheral blood. The receptors originated from a man aged 80 or over with active or convalescent COVID-19.

This chain connects TRBV2 to TRBJ2-3; the match to TRBD2 covers 13 bases. Trimming at V came to 6 bases and at J to 3 bases, leaving 3 bases not matched to a gene. The CDR3 has 15 residues. CDR1 SNHLY and CDR2 FYNNEI come from the germline V gene. Written as DNA, the CDR3 is TGTGCCAGCAGAGGACTAGCGGGGGCGACAGATACGCAGTATTTT. Translated, it gives CASRGLAGATDTQYF. The complete variable domain, with remaining parts taken from reference TRBV2 and TRBJ2-3, reads EPEVTQTPSHQVTQMGQEVILRCVPISNHLYFYWYRQILGQKVEFLVSFYNNEISEKSEIFDDQFSVERPDGSNFTLKIRSTKLEDSAMYFCASRGLAGATDTQYFGPGTRLTVL.

This sequence joins TRBV14 and TRBJ2-2, with 8 bases lining up with TRBD2. In germline, CDR1 is SGHDN, CDR2 FVKESK. With 3 bases clipped from V and 8 bases from J, the junction kept 11 bases outside the gene matches. This CDR3 is built from 16 residues. DNA for the CDR3: TGTGCCAGCAGCCAGTCCCGGGGGGGCCCAGGTGGGGAGCTGTTTTTT. Its translation: CASSQSRGGPGGELFF.

This sequence joins TRBV4-2 and TRBJ2-7; 9 positions agree with TRBD1. After removal of 3 bases from V and 6 bases from J, the junction contained 6 bases not matched to a gene. The CDR3 loop spans 14 amino acids. Germline lookup yields CDR1 LGHNA and CDR2 YNFKEQ. The CDR3 sequence: CASSHGDRVSEQYF. CDR3 coding DNA: TGTGCCAGCAGCCATGGGGACAGGGTATCCGAGCAGTACTTC.

The chain has TRBV11-2 and TRBJ2-5, with D perhaps matching TRBD2 (6 bases). The CDR3 extends over 13 amino acids. Trimming removed 6 bases from V and 4 bases from J, with 12 bases in between. Looked up from germline, CDR1 is SGHAT and CDR2 is FQNNGV. CDR3 amino acids: CASSFTAGETQYF. Written as DNA, the CDR3 is TGTGCCAGCAGTTTCACAGCGGGAGAGACCCAGTACTTC.

The CDR3 sequence: CASRQETYEQYF. CDR3 nucleotides: TGTGCCAGCAGACAGGAGACCTACGAGCAGTACTTC. This chain uses TRBV2 with TRBJ2-7; possible D gene TRBD1, 5 bases. This CDR3 is 12 amino acids long. Germline CDR1 SNHLY, CDR2 FYNNEI. Trimming pared 6 bases from V and 2 bases from J, leaving 8 bases between.

This chain connects TRBV5-5 to TRBJ1-1, with D possibly TRBD1 on 5 matching bases. Trimming took 1 base from V and 5 from J, leaving 12 bases between them. The CDR3 sequence is 14 residues long. Germline V lookup: CDR1 SGHKS, CDR2 YYEKEE (reference sequence). CDR3 sequence reads: CASSLTGGGTEAFF. The CDR3 nucleotides read TGTGCCAGCAGCTTGACAGGTGGTGGGACTGAAGCTTTCTTT.

This clone was observed a few times. The CDR3 sequence: CAWSKGGRWTQYF. The CDR3 DNA reads as TGTGCCTGGAGTAAGGGGGGGCGGTGGACCCAGTACTTC. The gene calls are TRBV30 and TRBJ2-5; perhaps TRBD2 as D (7 bases). V lost 2 bases and J 7 bases, leaving 14 bases between the germline ends. This CDR3 region has 13 residues. Germline loops: CDR1 GTSNPN, CDR2 SVGIG (reference sequence).

The chain is built from TRBV19 and TRBJ1-1; 8 bases match TRBD1. Trimming took 5 bases from V and 4 from J; bases not matched to a gene: 6. CDR1 is LNHDA and CDR2 is SQIVND in the germline V gene (reference sequence). This CDR3 region has 14 residues. Here the CDR3 DNA reads TGTGCCAGTAGTGAGGACAGGGTGAGCACTGAAGCTTTCTTT. It translates to CASSEDRVSTEAFF.

V usage is TRBV27 and J usage is TRBJ1-5, with 8 bases aligning to TRBD1. V was pared by 3 bases and J by 6 bases, with 7 bases of the junction left unmatched. From germline, CDR1 is MNHEY and CDR2 SMNVEV (reference sequence). The CDR3 consists of 15 residues. This chain's CDR3 is CASSFQGARSQPQHF. The CDR3 bases are TGTGCCAGCAGTTTCCAGGGGGCGCGTAGTCAGCCCCAGCATTTT.

The V gene is TRBV7-3, the J gene TRBJ1-1, with D perhaps TRBD1 (6 bases). V shed 5 bases and J shed 0 bases, with 16 bases lying between them. The CDR3 is made up of 16 amino acids. Germline CDR1 and CDR2: SGHTA and FQGTGA. The CDR3 region is CASSVQGSTLNTEAFF. CDR3 in DNA: TGTGCCAGCAGCGTACAGGGTTCTACCTTGAACACTGAAGCTTTCTTT.

The chain has TRBV28 and TRBJ2-7; TRBD1 might be the D (6 bases). V dropped 8 bases and J dropped 6 bases, with 17 bases sitting between them. This CDR3 spans 13 amino acids. The germline V gene encodes CDR1 MDHEN and CDR2 SYDVKM. The CDR3 loop is CASGENRVLEQYF. In nucleotides, the CDR3 is TGTGCCAGCGGCGAGAACAGGGTACTCGAGCAGTACTTC.

This chain uses TRBV19 with TRBJ2-2; TRBD1 matches at 7 bases. The CDR3 runs to 16 residues. V lost 2 bases and J lost 4; bases outside the gene matches: 7. CDR1 and CDR2 from the germline V gene are LNHDA and SQIVND (reference sequence). The CDR3 DNA sequence: TGTGCCAGTAGTATAAAAGGAGACAGGGTCACCGGGGAGCTGTTTTTT. Amino acids: CASSIKGDRVTGELFF.

The chain links TRBV6-5 to TRBJ1-1, with D possibly being TRBD1 (6 bases). The V end lost 6 bases, the J end lost 2 bases, and 7 bases lay between the germline ends. The CDR3 is made up of 12 amino acids. Looked up from germline, CDR1 is MNHEY and CDR2 is SVGAGI. The CDR3 DNA sequence: TGTGCCAGCAGGGGGGCTAACACTGAAGCTTTCTTT. As protein: CASRGANTEAFF.

This clone was counted between two and nine times. The CDR3 coding sequence is TGTGCCAGCAGCTTCATTAGCGGGGGGGCTCCCTACGAGCAGTACTTC. It encodes CASSFISGGAPYEQYF. The chain combines TRBV7-2 with TRBJ2-7; TRBD2 aligns across 11 bases. The J segment lost 2 bases and the V segment lost 3 bases, leaving 6 bases of the junction unmatched. Germline CDR1 is SGHTA and CDR2 is FQGNSA. The length of the CDR3 is 16 residues.

The chain recombines TRBV5-6 with TRBJ2-7; TRBD1 matches at 8 bases. CDR3 length: 14 residues. Germline loops: CDR1 SGHDT, CDR2 YYEEEE. J lost 7 bases, V lost 4 bases, and 10 bases had no gene match. CDR3 protein: CASSGQGPRVEQYF. The CDR3 DNA reads TGTGCCAGCAGCGGACAGGGTCCAAGGGTGGAGCAGTACTTC.

The CDR3 loop is CASKVDTAQETQYF. The CDR3 DNA reads TGTGCCAGTAAAGTGGACACAGCCCAAGAGACCCAGTACTTC. The chain links TRBV19 to TRBJ2-5, with D tentatively TRBD1 (5 bases). Trimming cost V 7 bases and J 1 base, with 13 bases left between them. There are 14 residues in the CDR3. Germline-derived CDR1 and CDR2 are LNHDA and SQIVND (reference sequence).

The V call is TRBV9, the J call TRBJ1-6; the match to TRBD1 covers 10 bases. V gave up 0 bases and J gave up 10 bases; unmatched junction bases: 4. Germline V gene lookup returns CDR1 SGDLS and CDR2 YYNGEE. CDR3 length equals 15 residues. CDR3 in amino acids: CASSVEGTGVSPLHF. CDR3 DNA: TGTGCCAGCAGCGTAGAAGGGACAGGGGTGTCACCCCTCCACTTT.

The rearrangement links TRBV7-8 to TRBJ2-1; a weak D match, TRBD2 (7 bases). The germline V gene has CDR1 SGHVS and CDR2 FQNEAQ. CDR3 size: 15 residues. V was cut by 4 bases and J by 8 bases, with 18 bases left in between. The CDR3 loop is CASSSTGGGSDEQFF. The CDR3 region has the DNA TGTGCCAGCAGCTCCACGGGGGGCGGGAGTGATGAGCAGTTCTTC.

The J gene is TRBJ1-1, the V gene TRBV5-1; no firm D call. Between the trimmed V and J ends, which lost 2 bases and 0 bases, there was a span of 8 bases. Germline V gives CDR1 SGHRS, CDR2 YFSETQ. There are 14 residues in the CDR3. The CDR3 reads CASSFGDLNTEAFF. In DNA form, the CDR3 reads TGCGCCAGCAGCTTCGGGGATTTGAACACTGAAGCTTTCTTT.

V usage is TRBV7-2 and J usage is TRBJ2-4, with TRBD2 as a possible D gene (7 bases). This CDR3 is 14 amino acids long. V was shortened by 7 bases and J by 9 bases, with 19 bases between the two germline ends. Germline CDR1 is SGHTA and CDR2 is FQGNSA. In DNA, the CDR3 is TGTGCCAGCACTTATTCAGGGGAGGGAACCATTCAGTACTTC. Residues: CASTYSGEGTIQYF.

V usage is TRBV16 and J usage is TRBJ1-1, with D possibly TRBD1 on 5 matching bases. Trimming took 4 bases from V and 0 from J, leaving 9 bases between them. This CDR3 has 14 residues. Germline V gene sequence: CDR1 KGHSY, CDR2 FQNENV. The CDR3: CASSRTFMNTEAFF. In DNA form, the CDR3 reads TGTGCCAGCAGCCGGACATTCATGAACACTGAAGCTTTCTTT. Full variable domain (rest looked up from reference TRBV16 and TRBJ1-1): GEEVAQTPKHLVRGEGQKAKLYCAPIKGHSYVFWYQQVLKNEFKFLISFQNENVFDETGMPKERFSAKCLPNSPCSLEIQATKLEDSAVYFCASSRTFMNTEAFFGQGTRLTVV.

V usage is TRBV19 and J usage is TRBJ1-5, with a possible D match to TRBD1 (5 bases). CDR1 is LNHDA, CDR2 SQIVND, per germline (reference sequence). The V end was cut by 0 bases, the J end by 11 bases, with 17 bases between. The CDR3 is 15 residues long. Here the CDR3 DNA reads TGTGCCAGTAGTATAGAACGACAGCGTCCGGAAGCCCAGCATTTT. Encoded protein: CASSIERQRPEAQHF. Full variable domain (missing parts from reference TRBV19 and TRBJ1-5): DGGITQSPKYLFRKEGQNVTLSCEQNLNHDAMYWYRQDPGQGLRLIYYSQIVNDFQKGDIAEGYSVSREKKESFPLTVTSAQKNPTAFYLCASSIERQRPEAQHFGDGTRLSIL.

This rearrangement joins TRBV25-1 to TRBJ1-6; the D gene is possibly TRBD1 (6 bases). The CDR3 has 17 amino acids. Germline CDR1 MGHDK, CDR2 SYGVNS. Trimming removed 3 bases from V and 9 bases from J, with 21 bases in between. CDR3 in amino acids: CASSEASGTNYLSPLHF. The DNA of the CDR3 is TGTGCCAGCAGTGAGGCTTCCGGGACAAACTATCTTTCACCCCTCCACTTT.

V is TRBV30 and J is TRBJ2-7; 13 nucleotides line up with TRBD2. The length of the CDR3 is 14 residues. Germline trimming cut 2 bases from V and 3 bases from J; bases unmatched to any gene: 1. Germline CDR1 and CDR2: GTSNPN and SVGIG (reference sequence). This CDR3 is CAWSRLAGGYEQYF. CDR3 coding DNA: TGTGCCTGGAGTCGACTAGCGGGAGGCTACGAGCAGTACTTC.

The V call is TRBV5-4, the J call TRBJ2-1, with TRBD2 matching over 7 bases. The CDR3 consists of 16 residues. Germline-derived CDR1 and CDR2 are SGHNT and YYREEE (reference sequence). V lost 0 bases, J lost 2 bases, and 5 bases stayed unmatched. Written as DNA, the CDR3 is TGTGCCAGCAGCTTGGGGCTAGCGGCCGCCTACAATGAGCAGTTCTTC. Translation gives CASSLGLAAAYNEQFF.

The chain links TRBV4-1 to TRBJ2-1, with a weak D call TRBD2 (6 bases). CDR1 is MGHRA and CDR2 is YSYEKL in the germline V gene. V shed 4 bases and J shed 0 bases, with 16 bases lying between them. This CDR3 region has 17 residues. CDR3 sequence (DNA): TGCGCCAGCAGCCTACTCCCCGGGAGAGGCTCCTACAATGAGCAGTTCTTC. The encoded protein is CASSLLPGRGSYNEQFF.

This clone was picked up a small number of times. The chain is built from TRBV5-6 and TRBJ2-5, with 8 positions matching TRBD1. The germline gives CDR1 SGHDT, CDR2 YYEEEE. The CDR3 loop spans 13 amino acids. The V gene end was trimmed by 4 bases and the J gene end by 4 bases; junction bases not matched to a gene: 3. The CDR3 DNA reads as TGTGCCAGCAGCCCAGACAGGGGAGAGACCCAGTACTTC. It specifies CASSPDRGETQYF.